This T cell receptor beta chain was identified during a study of blood T cells in healthy people across ages. Study-level points and caveats: The diversity estimates, figures obtained from one million T cells, were considered underestimates.

A second PCR, run for roughly 6 to 11 cycles, used a sample-barcoded 5' primer plus a J-beta primer mix. With 12 random nucleotides, a template-switch adaptor tagged each individual cDNA molecule. At least 3 million CDR3-containing paired-end reads were obtained per sample. TCRdb reanalysed the 5' RACE reads using MiXCR and keeps one entry per CDR3 protein. The table lists approximately 880,000 distinct CDR3 sequences, about 48% of them singletons. This clonotype was picked up a small number of times. Its antigen remains unknown. Germline-derived CDR1 and CDR2 are LGHNA and YSLEER. Trimming pared 1 base from V and 2 bases from J, leaving 8 bases between. The length of the CDR3 is 14 residues.

The genes are TRBV4-3 and TRBJ1-1; the D gene is possibly TRBD1 (5 bases). This clonotype was sampled from a man aged 25 to 40 in good health. The specimen was blood. The CDR3 loop reads CASSQVQGNTEAFF. The CDR3 DNA reads as TGCGCCAGCAGCCAAGTCCAGGGAAACACTGAAGCTTTCTTT.